This T cell receptor (beta chain) is from a study of blood T cell repertoires in COVID-19. The wider study: Nucleic acid was either cDNA or gDNA, and it came from T cells, B-cell-depleted T cells, or PBMCs.

Profiling relied on immunoSEQ multiplex PCR, and the TCRdb table lists in-frame clones only, not all of them. Here the sample spans 200,000 to 250,000 clones, 90% being singletons. Living in about two dozen US areas, the participants were between 18 and 89 years of age. The study assigned cohorts using participant-reported clinical history. Individuals in the exposed group had encountered a COVID-19 case within 2 weeks preceding study entry. CDR3 length: 17 amino acids. Germline V lookup: CDR1 SGHDT, CDR2 YYEEEE. V was clipped by 4 bases and J by 7 bases, with 21 bases between them. This chain uses TRBV5-6 with TRBJ1-6, with no clear D. Sequencing used PBMCs or T cells enriched from blood (not recorded which). The receptor was derived from a man aged 25-45 years who had been exposed to COVID-19. The CDR3, as DNA: TGTGCCAGCAGCCCCCGAGAGGGCCTCTCGGGGAATTCACCCCTCCACTTT. Its protein product is CASSPREGLSGNSPLHF. Supplemented by reference TRBV5-6 and TRBJ1-6, the full variable domain reads DAGVTQSPTHLIKTRGQQVTLRCSPKSGHDTVSWYQQALGQGPQFIFQYYEEEERQRGNFPDRFSGHQFPNYSSELNVNALLLGDSALYLCASSPREGLSGNSPLHFGNGTRLTVT.